This is a list of T cell receptor beta chains from one sample in a study of shared clonotypes between healthy human individuals. Method: immunoSEQ multiplex PCR; TCRdb's copy keeps in-frame clones and lacks some. The table shows approximately 2,000,000 clones, with approximately 90% occurring only once. Sequenced: naive CD4+ T cells from PBMCs. Receptors originate from a man younger than 35 in good health. Some clones in this sample may be carry-over from other donors' samples. The CDR3 runs from the conserved cysteine through the conserved F or W. Fields, in order: clone size, J gene, V gene, D gene, CDR3 DNA, CDR3 protein. D genes are given only for firm matches. The size field is filled for only some rows; it gives once, few, many or a size class.

-,TRBJ2-3,TRBV7-2,-,TGTGCCAGCAGCCCGATGACTAGTTCAGATACGCAGTATTTT,CASSPMTSSDTQYF
-,TRBJ2-7,TRBV6-5,TRBD1,TGTGCCAGCAGTCGACGACAGGGCGCCTACGAGCAGTACTTC,CASSRRQGAYEQYF
once,TRBJ2-1,TRBV6-5,-,TGTGCCAGCAGTTACTCGTCGGGGGGCCATGAGCAGTTCTTC,CASSYSSGGHEQFF
-,TRBJ2-5,TRBV9,-,TGTGCCAGCAGCGTGAGCTCGCCTGCGGAGACCCAGTACTTC,CASSVSSPAETQYF
-,TRBJ2-1,TRBV14,TRBD2,TGTGCCAGCAGCCACGGGACTAGCGGGGTGTTCTTC,CASSHGTSGVFF
-,TRBJ1-5,TRBV29-1,-,TGCAGCGTTGGGGGACAAGGGGATCAGCCCCAGCATTTT,CSVGGQGDQPQHF
-,TRBJ2-7,TRBV5-4,TRBD1,TGTGCCAGCAGCGGGACAGCGACCTACGAGCAGTACTTC,CASSGTATYEQYF
-,TRBJ1-1,TRBV6-5,-,TGTGCCACCTCAAGGCCTTCTCCGAACACTGAAGCTTTCTTT,CATSRPSPNTEAFF
once,TRBJ1-2,TRBV27,-,TGTGCCAGCATCCTACAGGGCTATGGCTACACCTTC,CASILQGYGYTF
-,TRBJ2-4,TRBV15,TRBD1,TGTGCCACCAGTCGGGGACAGGGCTTAAACATTCAGTACTTC,CATSRGQGLNIQYF
-,TRBJ2-7,TRBV6-1,-,TGTGCCAGCAGAGCGGACAGAATAATCTCCTACGAGCAGTACTTC,CASRADRIISYEQYF
-,TRBJ1-2,TRBV28,-,TGTGCCAGCAGCCTCGACGGCCTCTTAGGCTACACCTTC,CASSLDGLLGYTF
-,TRBJ1-2,TRBV12-5,-,TGTGCTAGTGGTTCGGTAGGTGGCTACACCTTC,CASGSVGGYTF
-,TRBJ1-1,TRBV5-1,TRBD1,TGCGCCAGCAAATCAGGGGGGCCAAACACTGAAGCTTTCTTT,CASKSGGPNTEAFF
-,TRBJ2-1,TRBV6-6,-,TGTGCCAGCAGTTGGACGGGAAATGAGCAGTTCTTC,CASSWTGNEQFF
-,TRBJ2-3,TRBV4-2,TRBD2,TGTGCCAGCAGCCCCCAGGTCGGGAGGGCCACAGATACGCAGTATTTT,CASSPQVGRATDTQYF
-,TRBJ1-5,TRBV19,-,TGTGCCAGCACATTGGAATATAGCAATCAGCCCCAGCATTTT,CASTLEYSNQPQHF
-,TRBJ2-3,TRBV5-4,-,TGTGCCAGCAGCAATGGCCCGAGGGACGGAGAAACAGATACGCAGTATTTT,CASSNGPRDGETDTQYF
once,TRBJ2-7,TRBV6-5,-,TGTGCCAGCAGTTATGATTTTTGGACCTACGAGCAGTACTTC,CASSYDFWTYEQYF
-,TRBJ1-6,TRBV5-8,TRBD1,TGTGCCAGCAGCTCCTTCGGGACAGCCTATAATTCACCCCTCCACTTT,CASSSFGTAYNSPLHF
-,TRBJ2-5,TRBV5-1,TRBD1,TGCGCCAGCAGCCCAGGGGGCGGGGAGACCCAGTACTTC,CASSPGGGETQYF
-,TRBJ2-5,TRBV5-1,-,TGCGCCAGCAGTGGAGACACGCAAGAGACCCAGTACTTC,CASSGDTQETQYF
-,TRBJ1-5,TRBV28,-,TGTGCCAGCAGTTTGCCTGGGGGTAGGGTCCAGCCCCAGCATTTT,CASSLPGGRVQPQHF
-,TRBJ1-2,TRBV21-1,-,TGTGCCAGCAGCAAACATGACATGGAACTGTTTGGCTACACCTTC,CASSKHDMELFGYTF
-,TRBJ1-2,TRBV28,-,TGTGCCAGCAGTTTAGGGACGGTCAACTATGGCTACACCTTC,CASSLGTVNYGYTF
once,TRBJ2-7,TRBV20-1,TRBD1,TGCAGCCGGGACAGTTTATACGAGCAGTACTTC,CSRDSLYEQYF
-,TRBJ2-1,TRBV7-6,-,TGTGCCAGCAGTCAACCCCGGGACGTCTCCTACAATGAGCAGTTCTTC,CASSQPRDVSYNEQFF
-,TRBJ2-3,TRBV7-6,TRBD1,TGTGCCAGCAGACAGGGGCGCACAGATACGCAGTATTTT,CASRQGRTDTQYF
once,TRBJ2-3,TRBV6-5,-,TGTGCCAGCAGTTACCCTCCCTTAAATACGCAGTATTTT,CASSYPPLNTQYF
-,TRBJ2-3,TRBV29-1,-,TGCAGCGTAGCCGGACAGCTCACAGATACGCAGTATTTT,CSVAGQLTDTQYF
once,TRBJ2-6,TRBV9,TRBD2,TGTGCCAGCAGCTTGGGACTAGCGGGAGGTAATTCTTTCTCTGGGGCCAACGTCCTGACTTTC,CASSLGLAGGNSFSGANVLTF
-,TRBJ1-2,TRBV28,-,TGTGCCAGCAGAGGTCTAAACTATGGCTACACCTTC,CASRGLNYGYTF
-,TRBJ1-1,TRBV5-8,-,TGTGCCAGCAGGCCGGCGGGGATCATGAAGATTGAAGCTTTCTTT,CASRPAGIMKIEAFF
-,TRBJ2-2,TRBV9,TRBD2,TGTGCCAGCAGCGTTCGGGGACTAGCGGCCACCGGGGAGCTGTTTTTT,CASSVRGLAATGELFF
few,TRBJ2-7,TRBV10-3,TRBD2,TGTGCCATCAGTGGGACTAGCGGAACCTACGAGCAGTACTTC,CAISGTSGTYEQYF
-,TRBJ2-2,TRBV7-9,-,TGTGCCGGAACAGTAGGCAGGGAGAAGTTGGACACCGGGGAGCTGTTTTTT,CAGTVGREKLDTGELFF
-,TRBJ2-5,TRBV5-1,-,TGCGCCAGCAGCTTGGAGGGGGGCGAGACCCAGTACTTC,CASSLEGGETQYF
-,TRBJ1-2,TRBV4-3,-,TGCGCCAGCAGCCAAGAACTCGGCGGGGGGTACACCTTC,CASSQELGGGYTF
-,TRBJ2-7,TRBV28,TRBD1,TGTGCCAGCAGTCCGACAGGGGCCCTTCTCTACGAGCAGTACTTC,CASSPTGALLYEQYF
once,TRBJ2-7,TRBV19,TRBD2,TGTGCCAGTAGTTCCATAGCGGGAGGGCCGGAAGAGCAGTACTTC,CASSSIAGGPEEQYF
once,TRBJ2-6,TRBV6-1,-,TGTGCCAGCAGTCGAGATCACTCTGGGGCCAACGTCCTGACTTTC,CASSRDHSGANVLTF
-,TRBJ2-1,TRBV29-1,TRBD1,TGCAGCGTTATGGACAGGGGAACCTACAATGAGCAGTTCTTC,CSVMDRGTYNEQFF
-,TRBJ2-7,TRBV7-8,-,TGTGCCAGCAGCCCCCGGGTCAGGGACTACGAGCAGTACTTC,CASSPRVRDYEQYF
-,TRBJ1-2,TRBV9,-,TGTGCCAGCAGCGAACTCACCGGGGCCTATGGCTACACCTTC,CASSELTGAYGYTF
-,TRBJ1-1,TRBV5-1,-,TGCGCCAGCAGCTTGAGGGGGGAGCGGACTGAAGCTTTCTTT,CASSLRGERTEAFF
-,TRBJ1-1,TRBV20-1,-,TGCAGTGCCGATAAACAGGGTGGCGCTTTCTTT,CSADKQGGAFF
-,TRBJ2-5,TRBV5-1,-,TGCGCCAGCAGCCCGACAGCAGAAGAGACCCAGTACTTC,CASSPTAEETQYF
once,TRBJ2-1,TRBV18,-,TGTGCCAGCTCACCTAGGGGACGGACCCTCGACAATGAGCAGTTCTTC,CASSPRGRTLDNEQFF
-,TRBJ2-1,TRBV5-1,TRBD2,TGCGCCAGCAGCTTACAAACTAGCGGGGAATACAATGAGCAGTTCTTC,CASSLQTSGEYNEQFF
-,TRBJ1-4,TRBV28,-,TGTGCCAGCAGTTTGGTAACAGCAACTAATGAAAAACTGTTTTTT,CASSLVTATNEKLFF
once,TRBJ1-4,TRBV15,-,TGTGCCACCAGCCCGGGCCCCGGGTCGGTAATTGAAAAACTGTTTTTT,CATSPGPGSVIEKLFF
-,TRBJ2-1,TRBV5-1,TRBD2,TGCGCCAGCAGTCGGACTAGCGGTTCTGCTAACTCCTACAATGAGCAGTTCTTC,CASSRTSGSANSYNEQFF
-,TRBJ2-1,TRBV7-3,TRBD2,TGTGCCAGCAGCTTAGGTACTAGCGGCAACAATGAGCAGTTCTTC,CASSLGTSGNNEQFF
-,TRBJ1-1,TRBV7-9,-,TGTGCCAGCAGCTTTAGACAGGAGACTGAAGCTTTCTTT,CASSFRQETEAFF
-,TRBJ2-7,TRBV7-6,TRBD2,TGTGCCAGCAGCCATGGACTAGCAAGCGAGCAGTACTTC,CASSHGLASEQYF